The rows below give T cell receptor beta chains drawn from one sample of a study of blood T cell repertoires in COVID-19. Clones were read by immunoSEQ multiplex PCR, and TCRdb kept only the in-frame ones, dropping some. This table holds some 400,000 clones, 80% to 90% found once. The source material was PBMCs or T cells enriched from blood (not recorded which). These receptors all come from a man aged 25 to 40 who had recovered from COVID-19. CDR3s include the opening cysteine and the closing phenylalanine or tryptophan. The order of the fields is clone size, D gene, J gene, V gene, CDR3 DNA, CDR3 protein. A D gene is named only where the DNA matches it firmly. Only some rows state a clone size, as once, few, many or a class for expanded clones.

NA,NA,TRBJ1-1,TRBV28,TGTGCCAGCAGTCCACAGGGCACTGAAGCTTTCTTT,CASSPQGTEAFF
once,NA,TRBJ1-5,TRBV5-6,TGTGCCAGCAGCTGGGGGACCGGACAGCCCAATCAGCCCCAGCATTTT,CASSWGTGQPNQPQHF
NA,TRBD2,TRBJ2-1,TRBV20-1,TGCAGTGCTAGTACCGGGACTAGTTCCTACAATGAGCAGTTCTTC,CSASTGTSSYNEQFF
NA,NA,TRBJ1-6,TRBV7-9,TGTGCCAGCAGCGCACAGGGTAATTCACCCCTCCACTTT,CASSAQGNSPLHF
once,TRBD2,TRBJ2-2,TRBV11-2,TGTGCCAGCAGCCGACTAGCGGGAGCGTTCGAGACCGGGGAGCTGTTTTTT,CASSRLAGAFETGELFF
NA,NA,TRBJ2-1,TRBV4-1,TGCGCCAGCAGCCAAGATCCACGGGGTGACACCTACAATGAGCAGTTCTTC,CASSQDPRGDTYNEQFF
NA,TRBD1,TRBJ1-1,TRBV5-6,TGTGCCAGCAGTCGGAGACAGGGGGCATATACTGAAGCTTTCTTT,CASSRRQGAYTEAFF
NA,TRBD1,TRBJ1-2,TRBV15,TGTGCCACCAGCAGAGATAAGACAGGGGTGGGCTACACCTTC,CATSRDKTGVGYTF
NA,NA,TRBJ2-7,TRBV15,TGTGCCACCAGCTCTCGACAGCCCTACGAGCAGTACTTC,CATSSRQPYEQYF
once,TRBD2,TRBJ2-1,TRBV28,TGTGCCAGCACCCAGGGACTAGCGGGAGAAGATGAGCAGTTCTTC,CASTQGLAGEDEQFF
few,NA,TRBJ1-6,TRBV5-6,TGTGCCAGCAGCTCGCTGACACCAAATAATTCACCCCTCCACTTT,CASSSLTPNNSPLHF
NA,TRBD2,TRBJ2-7,TRBV27,TGTGCCAGCAGAGACAGACTAGCGGGAGTCTACGAGCAGTACTTC,CASRDRLAGVYEQYF
NA,NA,TRBJ2-3,TRBV27,TGTGCCAGCAGTTTAGCAGGGACTAGCACAGATACGCAGTATTTT,CASSLAGTSTDTQYF
NA,TRBD2,TRBJ2-3,TRBV4-1,TGCGCCAGCAGCCAAGATTCCCTAGCGGGAGTGATAGATACGCAGTATTTT,CASSQDSLAGVIDTQYF
NA,NA,TRBJ1-5,TRBV18,TGTGCCAGCTCCAAGAGTTCAGGGGTAAATAGCAATCAGCCCCAGCATTTT,CASSKSSGVNSNQPQHF
once,NA,TRBJ2-5,TRBV9,TGTGCCAGCAGCTCTAGGGGACTTCAATTGGAGACCCAGTACTTC,CASSSRGLQLETQYF
NA,TRBD1,TRBJ2-7,TRBV6-5,TGTGCCAGCAGTCTTACGACAGGGGTCGCCTACGAGCAGTACTTC,CASSLTTGVAYEQYF
NA,NA,TRBJ2-1,TRBV12-2,TGTGCAAGTCGCCCCATCGCGTACAATGAGCAGTTCTTC,CASRPIAYNEQFF
NA,NA,TRBJ1-2,TRBV12-5,TGTGCTAGTGGTTTGGGGACGGGGTATGGCTACACCTTC,CASGLGTGYGYTF
NA,NA,TRBJ1-2,TRBV18,TGTGCCAGCTCACCGAGGAATGACCCCGGCTGGGGCTACACCTTC,CASSPRNDPGWGYTF
NA,NA,TRBJ1-2,TRBV4-1,TGCGCCAGCAGCCAAGATCGGGGGGGCTACACCTTC,CASSQDRGGYTF
NA,TRBD1,TRBJ2-7,TRBV18,TGTGCCAGCTCACCCGGGACAGGGACCTACGAGCAGTACTTC,CASSPGTGTYEQYF
NA,NA,TRBJ2-2,TRBV7-3,TGTGCCAGCAGCAACCAAGGTTTGGAGTCCGGGGAGCTGTTTTTT,CASSNQGLESGELFF
NA,TRBD1,TRBJ1-6,TRBV27,TGTGCCAGCAGCCGGGACAGGGGGAATTCACCCCTCCACTTT,CASSRDRGNSPLHF
NA,NA,TRBJ2-2,TRBV19,TGTGCCAGTAGTATTGGGACAAACACCGGGGAGCTGTTTTTT,CASSIGTNTGELFF
NA,NA,TRBJ2-2,TRBV5-1,TGCGCCAGCAGCCTCGTACTGAGCACCGGGGAGCTGTTTTTT,CASSLVLSTGELFF
NA,TRBD2,TRBJ2-1,TRBV28,TGTGCCAGCAGTTTATCCCAGACTAGCGGAAAGCAGTTCTTC,CASSLSQTSGKQFF
NA,NA,TRBJ2-1,TRBV11-2,TGTGCCAGCAGCTTAGGAGTTTTCCCCTACAATGAGCAGTTCTTC,CASSLGVFPYNEQFF
NA,NA,TRBJ1-5,TRBV15,TGTGCCACCAGCACCTCTCCCCGTAGCAATCAGCCCCAGCATTTT,CATSTSPRSNQPQHF
NA,TRBD2,TRBJ2-1,TRBV6-6,TGTGCCAGCAGTTACTTTCTAGCGGACAATGAGCAGTTCTTC,CASSYFLADNEQFF
NA,TRBD2,TRBJ2-3,TRBV5-1,TGCGCCAGCAGCCCTAACTTTAATAGCGGGGGCACAGATACGCAGTATTTT,CASSPNFNSGGTDTQYF
NA,NA,TRBJ1-2,TRBV28,TGTGCCAGCAGGATACCCGGGACTCCCCCCGATTACACCTTC,CASRIPGTPPDYTF
NA,NA,TRBJ1-1,TRBV2,TGTGCCAGCAGTGAAGAGAGGTTGAACACTGAAGCTTTCTTT,CASSEERLNTEAFF
NA,TRBD1,TRBJ2-1,TRBV7-6,TGTGCCAGCAGCTTCGGACAGGGGGCCAATGAGCAGTTCTTC,CASSFGQGANEQFF
NA,NA,TRBJ1-5,TRBV28,TGTGCCAGCAGTCATGGAGGGCGGCATAGCAATCAGCCCCAGCATTTT,CASSHGGRHSNQPQHF
NA,TRBD2,TRBJ2-3,TRBV28,TGTGCCAGCAGCCTAACTAGCGCCGGGGATACGCAGTATTTT,CASSLTSAGDTQYF
NA,TRBD1,TRBJ2-7,TRBV5-4,TGTGCCAGCAGCACTCAACAGGGGGCTAGTCAATATGCCTACGAGCAGTACTTC,CASSTQQGASQYAYEQYF
NA,TRBD2,TRBJ2-4,TRBV30,TGTGCCTGGAGCTGGTCGGACGGGACTATAATTCAGTACTTC,CAWSWSDGTIIQYF
NA,TRBD2,TRBJ2-2,TRBV5-1,TGCGCCAGCAGCTTAGGAATCCTTAGCGGGACCGGGGAGCTGTTTTTT,CASSLGILSGTGELFF
NA,TRBD1,TRBJ1-4,TRBV5-4,TGTGCCAGCAGCTTCACAGGGGGCCAGGAAAAACTGTTTTTT,CASSFTGGQEKLFF
NA,NA,TRBJ1-5,TRBV6-4,TGTGCCAGCAGTCCCCAGGGAGGTCAGCCCCAGCATTTT,CASSPQGGQPQHF
once,TRBD2,TRBJ2-3,TRBV5-5,TGTGCCAGCCTCTCACTAGCGGGTGAAGATACGCAGTATTTT,CASLSLAGEDTQYF
NA,NA,TRBJ1-1,TRBV7-8,TGTGCCAGCAGCTTTGGAGGGGGGGGAGACCTCGGTGCTTTCTTT,CASSFGGGGDLGAFF
NA,TRBD2,TRBJ2-5,TRBV28,TGTGCCAGGCGGGAGGGGGAGATACAAGAGACCCAGTACTTC,CARREGEIQETQYF
NA,NA,TRBJ1-2,TRBV19,TGTGCCAGTACAGGGAGCGGGTATGGCTACACCTTC,CASTGSGYGYTF
NA,TRBD2,TRBJ2-2,TRBV7-6,TGTGCCAGCAGCAGTTTCTTTGGAGGACTAGAGGTCGGGGAGCTGTTTTTT,CASSSFFGGLEVGELFF
NA,NA,TRBJ2-7,TRBV27,TGTGCCAGCAGTCGCGCGATGACTAGCTCCTACGAGCAGTACTTC,CASSRAMTSSYEQYF
NA,TRBD2,TRBJ2-5,TRBV4-1,TGCGCCAGCAGCCTTCGCCTCGGGGGGAGTTGGGAGACCCAGTACTTC,CASSLRLGGSWETQYF
NA,NA,TRBJ1-2,TRBV10-3,TGTGCCATCAAAGGGGCGGGGGACGGCTACACCTTC,CAIKGAGDGYTF
NA,NA,TRBJ2-1,TRBV3-1/TRBV3-2,TGTGCCAGCAGCCAAGATGGGCGTAATGAGCAGTTCTTC,CASSQDGRNEQFF
NA,NA,TRBJ1-1,TRBV3-1/TRBV3-2,TGTGCCAGCAGCCGGGACACTGAGAACACTGAAGCTTTCTTT,CASSRDTENTEAFF
NA,TRBD1,TRBJ2-5,TRBV28,TGTGCCAGCAGCCGGGGACAGGGGTTGGAAGAGACCCAGTACTTC,CASSRGQGLEETQYF
once,NA,TRBJ2-7,TRBV3-1/TRBV3-2,TGTGCCAGCCGGCGAACTCACACGGGTTCTCGGGGCGAGCAGTACTTC,CASRRTHTGSRGEQYF
NA,TRBD1,TRBJ2-5,TRBV13,TGTGCCAGCAGCCGCCGGACAGGGCGAGAGACCCAGTACTTC,CASSRRTGRETQYF